Listed below are T cell receptor beta chains from one sample, sequenced in a study of monozygotic twins with inflammatory bowel disease. Using the 5' RACE reads, TCRdb records one entry per CDR3 protein without DNA. The sample's table shows about 380,000 distinct CDR3 sequences. Sequenced input: blood. The receptors were gathered from a human donor with ulcerative colitis or Crohn's disease, or a healthy co-twin of an affected twin (not recorded which). Each CDR3 is given with its conserved first and last residue.

j_gene,v_gene,CDR3aa
TRBJ1-5,TRBV12-3/TRBV12-4,CASSLARQSVSHF
TRBJ2-1,TRBV7-2,CASSSRTVSYNEQFF
TRBJ2-5,TRBV20-1,CSARDIRRRETQYF
TRBJ2-7,TRBV29-1,CSVDFTGNYEQYF
TRBJ2-7,TRBV4-2,CASSQERAGGVYEQYF
TRBJ1-3,TRBV20-1,CSARGGTDSISGNTIYF
TRBJ2-7,TRBV20-1,CSAREYSYEQYF
TRBJ2-3,TRBV12-3/TRBV12-4,CATSGQGDTQYF
TRBJ1-4,TRBV20-1,CSASWSQGRGEKLFF
TRBJ2-7,TRBV7-2,CASSLFRSYEQYF
TRBJ2-3,TRBV6-1,CASSSRGLGGTDTQYF
TRBJ2-7,TRBV5-1,CASSLRTSGGQYYEQYF
TRBJ1-1,TRBV7-9,CASRETTGANTEAFF
TRBJ2-7,TRBV15,CATSREMTGSYEQYF
TRBJ2-2,TRBV6-5,CASSFWTGTGELFF
TRBJ1-3,TRBV18,CASSPPDSLWGNTIYF
TRBJ2-3,TRBV20-1,CSARDRLGTRGTDTQYF
TRBJ2-5,TRBV5-1,CASSLELRETQYF
TRBJ1-2,TRBV30,CAWSGGGRPNYGYTF
TRBJ2-1,TRBV30,CACYRAGVNSYNEQFF
TRBJ1-2,TRBV29-1,CSVRTSGASRGYTF
TRBJ2-3,TRBV4-3,CASSQGGGKYSTDTQYF
TRBJ2-3,TRBV6-5,CASSPGKGSTQYF
TRBJ1-1,TRBV29-1,CSVRMRYREVTEAFF
TRBJ1-6,TRBV2,CASSEGSVQGITPLHF